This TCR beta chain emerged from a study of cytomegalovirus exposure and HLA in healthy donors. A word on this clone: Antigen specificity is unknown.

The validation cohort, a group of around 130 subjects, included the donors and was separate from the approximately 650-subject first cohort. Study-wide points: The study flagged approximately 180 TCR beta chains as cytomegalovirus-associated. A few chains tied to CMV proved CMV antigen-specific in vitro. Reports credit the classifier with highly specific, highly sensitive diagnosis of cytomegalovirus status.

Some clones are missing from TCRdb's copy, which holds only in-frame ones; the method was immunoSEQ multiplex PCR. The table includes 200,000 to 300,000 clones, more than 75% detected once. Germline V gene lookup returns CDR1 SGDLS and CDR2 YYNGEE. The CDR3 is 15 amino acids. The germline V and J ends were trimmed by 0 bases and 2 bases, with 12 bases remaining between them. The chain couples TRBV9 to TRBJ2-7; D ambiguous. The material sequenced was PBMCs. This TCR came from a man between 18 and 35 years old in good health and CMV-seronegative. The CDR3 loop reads CASSVDPGSPYEQYF. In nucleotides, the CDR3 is TGTGCCAGCAGCGTAGACCCAGGCTCCCCCTACGAGCAGTACTTC.